The clone carrying this TCR beta chain came up once. Its antigen is undetermined. CDR3 length: 14 amino acids. V lost 7 bases to trimming and J lost 6 bases; unmatched junction nucleotides: 7. Germline V gene data show CDR1 as MRHNA and CDR2 as SNTAGT. TCRdb keeps only in-frame clones here, not all; method: immunoSEQ multiplex PCR. Of under 45,000 clones listed, around 85% are singletons. The data were taken from a study of immune evolution from preneoplasia to lung adenocarcinoma. Overall study findings and caveats: Compared with EGFR-mutant or double wild-type lesions, KRAS-mutant nodules were more clonal. Clonality was highest in normal lung, lower in later-stage lesions apparently.

Macro-dissection enriched premalignant or tumor cells before nucleic acid extraction. Source material: FFPE invasive lung adenocarcinoma tissue. This TCR was recovered from a person aged 55 to 69 with lung adenocarcinoma. The rearrangement uses TRBV6-4 and TRBJ2-1; 9 nucleotides align to TRBD2. As DNA, the CDR3 is TGTGCCAGCAAATTGACTAGCGGAGCCAATGAGCAGTTCTTC. This codes for CASKLTSGANEQFF.